A single sample gave rise to the 19 T cell receptor beta chains below, sequenced in a study of T cell repertoires in cytomegalovirus infection. Their cognate antigens are unknown. One entry per CDR3 protein, called by TCRdb with MiXCR from the reads. The sample includes approximately 730,000 distinct CDR3 sequences, about 33% of them seen just once. The sequenced sample was cultured PBMCs, obtained from culture after CMV antigen stimulation. The source of these receptors is a human donor in good health (CMV status not recorded). Some clones in this sample may be carry-over from other donors' samples.

V is TRBV2 and J is TRBJ2-5; D is undetermined. The CDR3 is made up of 11 amino acids. The ends were cut back, 8 bases at V and 5 bases at J, with 9 bases in the middle. The V gene's germline CDR1 is SNHLY and CDR2 FYNNEI. CDR3 coding DNA: TGTGCCAGCCTCTGGGTGGAGACCCAGTACTTC. This encodes CASLWVETQYF. Supplemented by reference TRBV2 and TRBJ2-5, the full variable domain reads EPEVTQTPSHQVTQMGQEVILRCVPISNHLYFYWYRQILGQKVEFLVSFYNNEISEKSEIFDDQFSVERPDGSNFTLKIRSTKLEDSAMYFCASLWVETQYFGPGTRLLVL.

This chain joins TRBV12-3 or TRBV12-4 and TRBJ1-6; D unresolved. The CDR3 runs 13 residues. Trimming took 7 bases from V and 4 from J, leaving 8 bases between them. CDR3 DNA: TGTGCCAGCAAAGGGTCTTATAATTCACCCCTCCACTTT. It translates to CASKGSYNSPLHF.

This clonotype has at least ten counts. V and J are TRBV7-2 and TRBJ2-3, with D perhaps TRBD1 (6 bases). V dropped 5 bases and J dropped 8 bases, with 20 bases sitting between them. CDR1 SGHTA and CDR2 FQGNSA come from the germline V gene. The CDR3 contains 15 residues. CDR3 in DNA: TGTGCCAGCAGCCGTGAGACAGGACGAGTTGGTACGCAGTATTTT. This encodes CASSRETGRVGTQYF.

The chain employs TRBV4-1 and TRBJ2-1; 8 bases match TRBD2. Germline V gene data show CDR1 as MGHRA and CDR2 as YSYEKL. V was pared by 0 bases and J by 8 bases, with 6 bases of the junction left unmatched. This CDR3 contains 15 residues. The CDR3 protein is CASSQDWRGADEQFF. The CDR3, as DNA: TGCGCCAGCAGCCAAGATTGGCGGGGGGCCGATGAGCAGTTCTTC.

The rearrangement links TRBV10-3 to TRBJ2-1, with 7 bases matching TRBD1. The CDR3 consists of 11 residues. The J segment lost 8 bases and the V segment lost 10 bases, leaving 5 bases of the junction unmatched. Per germline, CDR1 ENHRY and CDR2 SYGVKD. CDR3 region: CATGDSYEQFF. The CDR3 nucleotides are TGTGCCACCGGGGACAGTTATGAGCAGTTCTTC.

This clonotype occurred a few times. The chain carries TRBV7-2 and TRBJ2-1; possible D gene TRBD1, 6 bases. Germline CDR1 is SGHTA and CDR2 is FQGNSA. This CDR3 has 13 residues. V shed 4 bases and J shed 9 bases, with 13 bases lying between them. This CDR3 is CASSSAGVGEQFF. CDR3 sequence (DNA): TGTGCCAGCAGCTCGGCAGGGGTCGGTGAGCAGTTCTTC. Looking up the rest from reference TRBV7-2 and TRBJ2-1 gives the full variable domain: GAGVSQSPSNKVTEKGKDVELRCDPISGHTALYWYRQSLGQGLEFLIYFQGNSAPDKSGLPSDRFSAERTGGSVSTLTIQRTQQEDSAVYLCASSSAGVGEQFFGPGTRLTVL.

This clonotype was counted many times. One junction end does not reproduce the germline sequence, and a read error may be involved. The V call is TRBV7-7, the J call TRBJ2-2; the match to TRBD2 covers 10 bases. The CDR3 has 15 residues. Germline V gives CDR1 SSHAT, CDR2 FNYEAQ (reference sequence). The CDR3 nucleotides read TGTGCTAGCAGCCGAGCGGGAGGGCCGGAAATGGAGCTGTTTTTT. It encodes CASSRAGGPEMELFF.

The V call is TRBV2, the J call TRBJ2-7; 8 bases line up with TRBD1. Germline assignment: CDR1 SNHLY and CDR2 FYNNEI. CDR3 length: 12 amino acids. The trim removed 11 bases at V and 0 bases at J, leaving 3 bases unmatched. The CDR3 spells CAGQGSSYEQYF. CDR3 nucleotides: TGTGCCGGACAGGGAAGCTCCTACGAGCAGTACTTC.

This clonotype was seen a handful of times. The chain couples TRBV6-5 to TRBJ2-2; D is perhaps TRBD2 (6 bases). This CDR3 spans 15 amino acids. Germline V gives CDR1 MNHEY, CDR2 SVGAGI. Between the trimmed V and J ends, which lost 2 bases and 7 bases, there was a span of 14 bases. CDR3 bases: TGTGCCAGCAGTTACGGACTATCAGTTGACGGGGAGCTGTTTTTT. This encodes CASSYGLSVDGELFF.

The CDR3 sequence: CASSLSSSYNSPLHF. The CDR3 coding sequence is TGTGCCAGCAGTTTATCGAGCTCCTATAATTCACCCCTCCACTTT. The chain combines TRBV12-3 or TRBV12-4 with TRBJ1-6, with D uncertain. The CDR3 has 15 residues. Trimming stripped 2 bases from V and 0 bases from J, with 5 bases between.

The V and J genes are TRBV6-5 and TRBJ1-1; 10 nucleotides match TRBD1. Germline trimming cut 0 bases from V and 4 bases from J; bases unmatched to any gene: 8. The CDR3 is made up of 17 amino acids. Germline loops: CDR1 MNHEY, CDR2 SVGAGI. CDR3 nucleotides: TGTGCCAGCAGTTACTCGAATCCCGGACAGGGGGGCACTGAAGCTTTCTTT. Its protein product is CASSYSNPGQGGTEAFF.

This sequence joins TRBV6-5 and TRBJ1-1, with 7 bases aligning to TRBD1. Trimming cost V 5 bases and J 0 bases; bases outside gene matches: 6. The CDR3 contains 15 residues. Germline loops: CDR1 MNHEY, CDR2 SVGAGI. The CDR3, as DNA: TGTGCCAGCAGTAAGGAGGGACAGCTGAACACTGAAGCTTTCTTT. Translated, it gives CASSKEGQLNTEAFF.

V is TRBV4-1 and J is TRBJ2-3; no definite D call. There are 15 residues in the CDR3. Germline V gene lookup returns CDR1 MGHRA and CDR2 YSYEKL. The V end was cut by 1 base, the J end by 1 base, with 9 bases between. The CDR3 reads CASSQVGWGTDTQYF. CDR3 in DNA: TGCGCCAGCAGCCAAGTAGGGTGGGGCACAGATACGCAGTATTTT.

This clonotype was seen more than once but under ten times. The chain uses TRBV7-9 and TRBJ1-1; D not resolved. V lost 1 base to trimming and J lost 6 bases, with 15 bases between them. CDR3 length equals 15 residues. Germline V gene sequence: CDR1 SEHNR, CDR2 FQNEAQ (reference sequence). CDR3 coding DNA: TGTGCCAGCAGCTTAGTACGGGGTGTTCAGTCTGAAGCTTTCTTT. Amino acids: CASSLVRGVQSEAFF.

This clonotype has a handful of counts. In DNA form, the CDR3 reads TGTGCCAGCAGCTTAGGGCCGGGACGGACCTACAATGAGCAGTTCTTC. Translated, it gives CASSLGPGRTYNEQFF. V and J are TRBV7-2 and TRBJ2-1; D is possibly TRBD1 or TRBD2 (5 bases each). Germline CDR1 is SGHTA and CDR2 is FQGNSA. V was shortened by 1 base and J by 2 bases, with 12 bases between the two germline ends. This CDR3 spans 16 amino acids.

The J gene is TRBJ1-2, the V gene TRBV6-1; D is perhaps TRBD1 (6 bases). Germline V gives CDR1 MNHNS, CDR2 SASEGT. CDR3 length: 13 amino acids. Trimming took 2 bases from V and 10 from J, leaving 14 bases between them. The CDR3 protein is CASSEWGGSDYTF. CDR3 nucleotide sequence: TGTGCCAGCAGTGAATGGGGGGGCTCGGACTACACCTTC.

This chain connects TRBV4-1 to TRBJ2-1; 7 nucleotides agree with TRBD1. Germline values: CDR1 MGHRA, CDR2 YSYEKL. This CDR3 is 17 amino acids long. After removal of 3 bases from V and 6 bases from J, the junction contained 14 bases not matched to a gene. The CDR3 spells CASSHAEGIRGSNEQFF. In nucleotides, the CDR3 is TGCGCCAGCAGCCATGCAGAGGGGATCAGGGGGAGCAATGAGCAGTTCTTC.

The V and J genes are TRBV5-4 and TRBJ2-3; 8 bases match TRBD2. Germline V gene data show CDR1 as SGHNT and CDR2 as YYREEE (reference sequence). This CDR3 is built from 14 residues. The J segment lost 5 bases and the V segment lost 4 bases, leaving 6 bases of the junction unmatched. The CDR3, as DNA: TGTGCCAGCAGCGACCAGGCGGGGGGAGATACGCAGTATTTT. Translation gives CASSDQAGGDTQYF.

The V call is TRBV7-2, the J call TRBJ1-3; no firm D call. V shed 5 bases and J shed 2 bases, with 7 bases lying between them. Germline V CDR1 and CDR2: SGHTA, FQGNSA. The CDR3 sequence is 13 residues long. This chain's CDR3 is CASSLRTGNTIYF. The CDR3 DNA sequence: TGTGCCAGCAGCCTCCGGACTGGAAACACCATATATTTT.